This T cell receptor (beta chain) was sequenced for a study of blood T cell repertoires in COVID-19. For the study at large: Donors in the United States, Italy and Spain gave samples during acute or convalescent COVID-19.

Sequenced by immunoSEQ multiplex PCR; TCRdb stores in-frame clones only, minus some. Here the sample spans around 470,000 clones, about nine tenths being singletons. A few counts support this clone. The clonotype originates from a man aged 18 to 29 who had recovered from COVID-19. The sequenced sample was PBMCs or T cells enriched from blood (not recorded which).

CDR3 residues: CASSRLAGGETQYF. The CDR3 bases are TGTGCCAGCAGCCGCTTAGCGGGAGGAGAGACCCAGTACTTC. The chain is built from TRBV14 and TRBJ2-5; the match to TRBD2 covers 10 bases. In germline, CDR1 is SGHDN, CDR2 FVKESK. With V trimmed by 4 bases and J by 4 bases, 3 bases remained unmatched. The CDR3 is 14 amino acids.